A selection of T cell receptor beta chains follows, all from one sample in a study of T cell repertoires in cytomegalovirus infection. TCRdb reanalysed the reads using MiXCR and keeps one entry per CDR3 protein. Of 86,000 or so distinct CDR3 sequences detected, roughly a quarter appear once; the ten largest clones hold roughly 50%. Their recognized antigens are unknown. This material consisted of CD8+ T cells from cultured PBMCs, taken from culture after CMV antigen stimulation. The receptors were gathered from a human donor in good health (CMV status not recorded). Some clones in this sample may be carry-over from other donors' samples. Each CDR3 is given with its conserved first and last residue. D genes are given only for firm matches. Rows give clone size only sometimes, using once, few, many, or a class for an expanded clone.

cdr3_aa cdr3_nt clone_size v_call d_call j_call
CASSPAGDEQYF TGCGCCAGCAGCCCTGCGGGAGACGAGCAGTACTTC . TRBV4-1 TRBD2 TRBJ2-7
CATRGYRGIFYEQYF TGTGCCACCAGAGGATACAGGGGAATTTTTTACGAGCAGTACTTC . TRBV28 TRBD1 TRBJ2-7
CASSLLGGSGELFF TGTGCCAGCAGCTTATTAGGGGGGAGCGGGGAGCTGTTTTTT many TRBV7-2 . TRBJ2-2
CASSQDLEGVEAFF TGCGCCAGCAGCCAAGATCTAGAGGGAGTTGAAGCTTTCTTT few TRBV4-3 . TRBJ1-1
CATSVTAGRNEQFF TGTGCCACCAGCGTAACCGCCGGTCGGAATGAGCAGTTCTTC many TRBV15 . TRBJ2-1
CASSALPGLASTTDTQYF TGTGCCAGCAGCGCCCTACCGGGACTAGCGTCTACCACAGATACGCAGTATTTT . TRBV9 TRBD2 TRBJ2-3
CSAGRADNEQFF TGCAGCGCGGGGCGGGCCGACAATGAGCAGTTCTTC . TRBV29-1 . TRBJ2-1
CASSSSTDLQETQYF TGTGCCAGCAGTTCCTCTACAGACCTCCAAGAGACCCAGTACTTC . TRBV6-1 . TRBJ2-5
CASSYSIISKGAEAFF TGTGCCAGCAGTTACTCGATAATCTCCAAGGGCGCTGAAGCTTTCTTT . TRBV6-2/TRBV6-3 . TRBJ1-1
CASSMSSGAYNEQFF TGTGCCAGTAGTATGTCCTCAGGGGCCTACAATGAGCAGTTCTTC . TRBV19 . TRBJ2-1
CASSQDIGEGHGEQFF TGTGCCAGCAGCCAAGATATCGGGGAGGGCCATGGTGAGCAGTTCTTC few TRBV14 TRBD2 TRBJ2-1
CSADPQSSYEQYF TGCAGTGCGGACCCGCAGAGCTCCTACGAGCAGTACTTC few TRBV20-1 . TRBJ2-7
CASSLDSAYEQYF TGTGCCAGCTCCCTAGACTCCGCCTACGAGCAGTACTTC many TRBV7-2 . TRBJ2-7
CASSQDWKGSSYNEQFF TGCGCCAGCAGCCAAGATTGGAAGGGGAGCTCCTACAATGAGCAGTTCTTC . TRBV4-3 . TRBJ2-1
CASSPPDLGPGGKQFF TGTGCCAGCAGTCCCCCTGATTTGGGGCCAGGGGGTAAACAGTTCTTC many TRBV27 TRBD1 TRBJ2-1
CASSQVGADNEQFF TGCGCCAGCAGCCAAGTAGGGGCAGACAATGAGCAGTTCTTC few TRBV4-3 . TRBJ2-1
CASSQDLKLAQNNEQFF TGCGCCAGCAGCCAAGATTTGAAACTAGCTCAGAACAATGAGCAGTTCTTC . TRBV4-3 . TRBJ2-1
CASSLAGTGNDEQYF TGTGCCAGCAGTCTTGCCGGGACAGGGAACGACGAGCAGTACTTC many TRBV12-3/TRBV12-4 TRBD1 TRBJ2-7